This entry lists 17 T cell receptor beta chains sequenced from one sample in a study of CD8+CD57+ T cells in acquired aplastic anemia. Sequenced patients had shown CD8+CD57+ cell expansion by flow cytometry. It was genomic DNA that served as the template for profiling TCR beta VDJ and CDR3. In TCRdb, the reads were re-called with MiXCR into one record per CDR3 protein. The sample contains 120,000 or so distinct CDR3 sequences, about 50% of which appear only once. Material for sequencing was sorted CD4+, CD8+, or CD8+CD57+ T cells (not recorded which) from PBMCs. These TCRs come from a human donor with aplastic anemia.

This chain links TRBV15 with TRBJ1-1; D remains unclear. V dropped 9 bases and J dropped 2 bases, with 7 bases sitting between them. The germline V gene encodes CDR1 LNHNV and CDR2 YYDKDF (reference sequence). This CDR3 is built from 11 residues. As DNA, the CDR3 is TGTGCCACGACTCCTAACACTGAAGCTTTCTTT. Its translation is CATTPNTEAFF.

The rearrangement uses TRBV9 and TRBJ1-5, with D possibly TRBD1 on 6 matching bases. This CDR3 comprises 18 residues. The germline V gene encodes CDR1 SGDLS and CDR2 YYNGEE. V was cut by 5 bases and J by 1 base, with 22 bases left in between. The CDR3 DNA reads as TGTGCCAGCAGTGCTAGGTTAGGGAAAAGGGGGAGCAATCAGCCCCAGCATTTT. Translated: CASSARLGKRGSNQPQHF.

The chain couples TRBV5-1 to TRBJ2-7, with D tentatively TRBD1 (6 bases). The CDR3 loop spans 14 amino acids. The germline V gene encodes CDR1 SGHRS and CDR2 YFSETQ. The V end was cut by 4 bases, the J end by 2 bases, with 13 bases between. Written as DNA, the CDR3 is TGCGCCAGCAGCCCGGAACAGGGAGCCTACGAGCAGTACTTC. Amino acids: CASSPEQGAYEQYF.

The V and J genes are TRBV10-3 and TRBJ2-1, with 11 bases fitting TRBD1. V shed 7 bases and J 4 bases; nucleotides not matched to a gene: 6. Germline lookup yields CDR1 ENHRY and CDR2 SYGVKD. The CDR3 loop spans 15 amino acids. The CDR3 coding sequence is TGTGCCATCAAGGGGACAGGGGGGACTTACAATGAGCAGTTCTTC. Protein product: CAIKGTGGTYNEQFF.

This rearrangement joins TRBV7-8 to TRBJ2-5; D gene unclear. Between the trimmed V and J ends, which lost 5 bases and 4 bases, there was a span of 5 bases. The CDR3 totals 11 residues. CDR1 SGHVS and CDR2 FQNEAQ come from the germline V gene. CDR3 residues: CASSTRETQYF. The CDR3 coding sequence is TGTGCCAGCAGCACCCGAGAGACCCAGTACTTC. Variable domain in full (rest from reference TRBV7-8 and TRBJ2-5): GAGVSQSPRYKVAKRGQDVALRCDPISGHVSLFWYQQALGQGPEFLTYFQNEAQLDKSGLPSDRFFAERPEGSVSTLKIQRTQQEDSAVYLCASSTRETQYFGPGTRLLVL.

The chain employs TRBV12-3 or TRBV12-4 and TRBJ2-3; D gene unclear. The CDR3 extends over 16 amino acids. V gave up 1 base and J gave up 2 bases, with 13 bases separating them. The CDR3 DNA reads as TGTGCCAGCAGTTTAGGCTTGGGCAGGTACACAGATACGCAGTATTTT. The encoded protein is CASSLGLGRYTDTQYF.

This clonotype was seen once. Its ends do not fully match the called genes, so a read error is possible. J is TRBJ1-1 and V is TRBV7-2; possible D gene TRBD1, 5 bases. The CDR3 length is 11 residues. Germline lookup yields CDR1 SGHTA and CDR2 FQGNSA. The CDR3 protein is CASGWGTEAVF. The CDR3 region has the DNA TGTGCCAGCGGCTGGGGGACTGAAGCTGTCTTT. Full variable domain (missing parts from reference TRBV7-2 and TRBJ1-1): GAGVSQSPSNKVTEKGKDVELRCDPISGHTALYWYRQSLGQGLEFLIYFQGNSAPDKSGLPSDRFSAERTGGSVSTLTIQRTQQEDSAVYLCASGWGTEAVFGQGTRLTVV.

The table lists this clonotype with many counts. The rearrangement links TRBV19 to TRBJ2-1; TRBD1 matches at 11 bases. The CDR3 totals 14 residues. V dropped 8 bases and J dropped 10; count of bases not matched to a gene: 10. Germline CDR1 and CDR2: LNHDA and SQIVND (reference sequence). CDR3 sequence (DNA): TGTGCCAGTGAGGACAGGGGGCTAGCAGGAGAGCAGTTCTTC. It codes for CASEDRGLAGEQFF.

Comment on this clonotype: This sequence may be a read error, since a much larger clone differs from it by one base. This CDR3 is CASSFGDSWQPRHF. CDR3 nucleotide sequence: TGTGCCAGCAGTTTTGGGGATTCGTGGCAGCCCCGGCATTTT. The chain is built from TRBV12-3 or TRBV12-4 and TRBJ1-5; D not certain. The CDR3 runs 14 residues.

This clonotype showed up just once. The V and J genes are TRBV11-1 and TRBJ2-1, with a weak D call TRBD2 (6 bases). Germline CDR1 is SGHAT and CDR2 is FQDESV (reference sequence). Between the trimmed V and J ends, which lost 1 base and 8 bases, there was a span of 21 bases. The CDR3 length is 17 residues. CDR3 amino acids: CASSLDPSGPGSDEQFF. CDR3 sequence (DNA): TGTGCCAGCAGCTTAGACCCGAGCGGTCCCGGGAGCGATGAGCAGTTCTTC.

This clonotype has a handful of counts. The genes are TRBV25-1 and TRBJ2-1, with 14 bases matching TRBD2. In germline, CDR1 is MGHDK, CDR2 SYGVNS. This CDR3 is built from 17 residues. With 6 bases clipped from V and 5 bases from J, the junction kept 9 bases outside the gene matches. The CDR3: CASSLTSGRARDNEQFF. The CDR3 DNA reads TGTGCCAGCAGCCTGACTAGCGGGAGGGCGCGGGACAATGAGCAGTTCTTC.

The chain recombines TRBV11-2 with TRBJ2-1; the D gene is possibly TRBD1 (5 bases). Looked up from germline, CDR1 is SGHAT and CDR2 is FQNNGV. This CDR3 comprises 16 residues. V was clipped by 4 bases and J by 4 bases, with 17 bases between them. CDR3 loop: CASSSPFLTAYNEQFF. In DNA, the CDR3 is TGTGCCAGCAGCTCCCCATTCCTGACAGCTTACAATGAGCAGTTCTTC.

This chain connects TRBV11-2 to TRBJ2-3, with 9 bases that match TRBD2. Germline CDR1 and CDR2: SGHAT and FQNNGV. After removal of 3 bases from V and 0 bases from J, the junction contained 10 bases not matched to a gene. This CDR3 is 18 amino acids long. CDR3 sequence: CASSLDSGGPSSTDTQYF. In DNA, the CDR3 is TGTGCCAGCAGCTTGGATAGCGGGGGACCGTCTAGCACAGATACGCAGTATTTT.

There are many counts of this clonotype. V and J are TRBV5-5 and TRBJ2-7; D gene ambiguous. Germline V lookup: CDR1 SGHKS, CDR2 YYEKEE (reference sequence). The CDR3 is made up of 14 amino acids. Trimming removed 0 bases at V and 0 bases at J, with 7 bases between. This CDR3 is CASSLVSSSYEQYF. The CDR3 region has the DNA TGTGCCAGCAGCTTGGTATCCAGCTCCTACGAGCAGTACTTC.

This clonotype has at least ten counts. The chain uses TRBV7-9 and TRBJ2-7; tentative D call: TRBD2 (5 bases). This CDR3 has 14 residues. V lost 4 bases, J lost 0 bases, and 10 bases lay in between. Germline CDR1 SEHNR, CDR2 FQNEAQ (reference sequence). DNA of the CDR3: TGTGCCAGCAGCTGGGCCGGGATCTCCTACGAGCAGTACTTC. Amino acids: CASSWAGISYEQYF.

The chain has TRBV2 and TRBJ2-7; D is perhaps TRBD1 (6 bases). This CDR3 has 15 residues. V gave up 1 base and J gave up 4 bases, with 14 bases separating them. Germline V lookup: CDR1 SNHLY, CDR2 FYNNEI. CDR3 sequence (DNA): TGTGCCAGCAGTGAAGGGACAGCCGCCGTATACGAGCAGTACTTC. Its translation is CASSEGTAAVYEQYF.

This clonotype appeared many times. V usage is TRBV19 and J usage is TRBJ1-5; a weak D match, TRBD1 (5 bases). Per the germline V gene, CDR1 is LNHDA and CDR2 is SQIVND (reference sequence). The CDR3 is 15 residues long. Trimming left V 3 bases short and J 7 bases short, with 16 bases between. For the CDR3, the DNA is TGTGCCAGTAGTATCAATAGGAGGGGTGTGCAGCCCCAGCATTTT. Residues: CASSINRRGVQPQHF.